This T cell receptor beta chain was documented in a study of blood T cell repertoires in COVID-19. In the study overall: From the United States, Italy and Spain came samples of acute and convalescent COVID-19. Sources were T cells, B-cell-depleted T cells, or PBMCs; the material itself was cDNA or gDNA.

TCRdb's copy holds only in-frame clones and misses some; the assay was immunoSEQ multiplex PCR. The table records over 200,000 clones, around 75% of them present only once. The germline V gene encodes CDR1 SQVTM and CDR2 ANQGSEA. This CDR3 is built from 16 residues. Trimming removed 5 bases from V and 1 base from J, with 21 bases in between. This chain connects TRBV29-1 to TRBJ2-7, with a possible D match to TRBD1 (6 bases). The TCR was taken from a human donor in a cohort sampled during active COVID-19. Sequenced sample: peripheral blood. For the CDR3, the DNA is TGCAGCGTTCTCCTCCCTGGGGGCGAAACGTCCTACGAGCAGTACTTC. This translates into CSVLLPGGETSYEQYF.